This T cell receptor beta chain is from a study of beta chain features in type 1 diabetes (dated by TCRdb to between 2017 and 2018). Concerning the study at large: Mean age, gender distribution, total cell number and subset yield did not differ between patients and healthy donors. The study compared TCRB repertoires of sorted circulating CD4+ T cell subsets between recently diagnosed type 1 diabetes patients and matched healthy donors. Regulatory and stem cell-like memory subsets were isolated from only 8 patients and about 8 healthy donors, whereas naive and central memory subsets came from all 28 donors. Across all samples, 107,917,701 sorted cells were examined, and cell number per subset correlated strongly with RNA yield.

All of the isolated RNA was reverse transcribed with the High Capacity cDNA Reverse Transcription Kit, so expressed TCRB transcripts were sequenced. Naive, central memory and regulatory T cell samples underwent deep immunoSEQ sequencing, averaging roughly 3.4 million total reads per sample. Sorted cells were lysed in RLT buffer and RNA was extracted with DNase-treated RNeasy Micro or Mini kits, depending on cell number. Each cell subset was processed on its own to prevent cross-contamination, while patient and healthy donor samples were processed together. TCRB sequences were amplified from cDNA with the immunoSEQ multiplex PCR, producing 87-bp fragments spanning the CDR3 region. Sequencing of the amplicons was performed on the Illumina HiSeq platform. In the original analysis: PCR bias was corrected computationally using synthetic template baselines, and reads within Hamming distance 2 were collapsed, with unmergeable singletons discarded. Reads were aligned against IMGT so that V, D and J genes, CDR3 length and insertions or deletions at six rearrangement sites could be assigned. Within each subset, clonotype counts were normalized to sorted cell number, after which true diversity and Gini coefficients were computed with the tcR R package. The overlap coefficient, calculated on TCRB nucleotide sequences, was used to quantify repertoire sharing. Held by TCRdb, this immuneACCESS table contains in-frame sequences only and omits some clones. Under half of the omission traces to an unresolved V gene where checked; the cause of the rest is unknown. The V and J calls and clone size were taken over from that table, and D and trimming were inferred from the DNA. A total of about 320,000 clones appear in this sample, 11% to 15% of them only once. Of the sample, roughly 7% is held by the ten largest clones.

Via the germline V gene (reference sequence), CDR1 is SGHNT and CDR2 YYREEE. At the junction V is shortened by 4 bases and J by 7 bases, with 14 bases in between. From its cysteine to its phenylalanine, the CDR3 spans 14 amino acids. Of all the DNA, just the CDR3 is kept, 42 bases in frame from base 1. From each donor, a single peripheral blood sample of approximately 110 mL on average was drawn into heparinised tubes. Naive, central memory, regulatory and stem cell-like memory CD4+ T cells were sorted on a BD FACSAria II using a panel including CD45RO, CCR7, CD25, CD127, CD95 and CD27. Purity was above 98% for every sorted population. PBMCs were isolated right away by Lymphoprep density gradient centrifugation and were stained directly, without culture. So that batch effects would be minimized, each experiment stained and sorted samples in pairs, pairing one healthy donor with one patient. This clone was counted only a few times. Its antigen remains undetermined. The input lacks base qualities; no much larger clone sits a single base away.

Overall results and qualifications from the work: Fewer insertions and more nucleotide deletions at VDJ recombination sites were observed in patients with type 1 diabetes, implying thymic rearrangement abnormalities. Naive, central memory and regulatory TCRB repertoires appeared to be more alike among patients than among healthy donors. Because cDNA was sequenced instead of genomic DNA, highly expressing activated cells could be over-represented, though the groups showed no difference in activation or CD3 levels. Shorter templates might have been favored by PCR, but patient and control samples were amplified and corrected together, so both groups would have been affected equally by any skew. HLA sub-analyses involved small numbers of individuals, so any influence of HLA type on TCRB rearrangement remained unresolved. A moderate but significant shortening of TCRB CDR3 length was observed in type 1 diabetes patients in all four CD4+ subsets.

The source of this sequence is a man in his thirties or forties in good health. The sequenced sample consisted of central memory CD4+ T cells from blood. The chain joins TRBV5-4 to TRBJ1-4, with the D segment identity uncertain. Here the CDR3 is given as CASSPDGRSEKLFF. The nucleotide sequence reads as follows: TGTGCCAGCAGCCCGGACGGGCGCAGTGAAAAACTGTTTTTT.